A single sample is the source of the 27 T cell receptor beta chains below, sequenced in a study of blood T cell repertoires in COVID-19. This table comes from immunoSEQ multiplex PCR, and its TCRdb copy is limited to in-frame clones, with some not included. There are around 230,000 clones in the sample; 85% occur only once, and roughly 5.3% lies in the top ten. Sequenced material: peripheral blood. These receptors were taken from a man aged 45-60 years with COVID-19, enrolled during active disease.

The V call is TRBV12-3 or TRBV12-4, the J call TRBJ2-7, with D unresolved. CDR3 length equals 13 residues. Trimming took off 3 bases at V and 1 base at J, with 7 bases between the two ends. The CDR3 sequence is CASSLGLSYEQYF. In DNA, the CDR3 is TGTGCCAGCAGTTTGGGCCTGTCCTACGAGCAGTACTTC.

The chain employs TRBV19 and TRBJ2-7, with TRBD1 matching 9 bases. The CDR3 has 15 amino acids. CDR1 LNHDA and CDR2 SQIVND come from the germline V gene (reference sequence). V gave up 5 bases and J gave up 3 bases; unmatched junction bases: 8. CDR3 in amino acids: CASSGQGQGLYEQYF. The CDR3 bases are TGTGCCAGTAGTGGACAGGGACAGGGTCTCTACGAGCAGTACTTC.

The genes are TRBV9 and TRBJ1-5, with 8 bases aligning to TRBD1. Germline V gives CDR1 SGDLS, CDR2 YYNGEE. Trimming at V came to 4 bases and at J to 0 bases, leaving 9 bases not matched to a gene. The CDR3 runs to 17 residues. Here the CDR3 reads CASSSGQGIYSNQPQHF. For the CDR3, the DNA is TGTGCCAGCAGCTCCGGACAGGGAATTTATAGCAATCAGCCCCAGCATTTT.

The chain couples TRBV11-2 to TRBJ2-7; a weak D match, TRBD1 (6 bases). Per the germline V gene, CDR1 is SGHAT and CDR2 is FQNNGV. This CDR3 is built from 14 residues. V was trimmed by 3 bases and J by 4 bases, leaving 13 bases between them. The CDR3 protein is CASSLEAGVYEQYF. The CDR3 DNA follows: TGTGCCAGCAGCTTGGAAGCAGGGGTGTACGAGCAGTACTTC.

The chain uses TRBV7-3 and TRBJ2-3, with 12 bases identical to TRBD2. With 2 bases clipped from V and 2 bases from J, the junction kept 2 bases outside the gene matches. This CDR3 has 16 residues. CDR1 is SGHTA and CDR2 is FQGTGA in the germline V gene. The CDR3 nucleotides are TGTGCCAGCAGCTTAGGACTAGCGGGGTTCACAGATACGCAGTATTTT. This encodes CASSLGLAGFTDTQYF.

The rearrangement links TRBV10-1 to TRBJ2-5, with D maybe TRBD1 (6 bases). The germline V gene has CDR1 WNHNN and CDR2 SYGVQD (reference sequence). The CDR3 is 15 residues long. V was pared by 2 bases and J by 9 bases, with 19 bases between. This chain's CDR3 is CASSEGAGAVESQYF. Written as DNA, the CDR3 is TGCGCCAGCAGTGAGGGCGCAGGGGCGGTTGAGTCCCAGTACTTC.

The CDR3 sequence is CASSHPGTGGVTGELFF. CDR3 nucleotides: TGCGCCAGCAGCCATCCCGGGACAGGGGGTGTCACCGGGGAGCTGTTTTTT. This chain connects TRBV4-1 to TRBJ2-2, with 11 bases fitting TRBD1. The CDR3 has 17 amino acids. The trim removed 3 bases at V and 4 bases at J, leaving 7 bases unmatched. Germline CDR1 reads MGHRA; CDR2 reads YSYEKL.

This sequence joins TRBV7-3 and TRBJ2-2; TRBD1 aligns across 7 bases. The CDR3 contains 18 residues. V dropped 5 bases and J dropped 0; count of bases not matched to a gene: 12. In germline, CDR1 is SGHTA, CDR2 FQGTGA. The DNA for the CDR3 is TGTGCCAGCAGCACCCCCCGCCCCGGGACAGCGAACACCGGGGAGCTGTTTTTT. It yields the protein CASSTPRPGTANTGELFF.

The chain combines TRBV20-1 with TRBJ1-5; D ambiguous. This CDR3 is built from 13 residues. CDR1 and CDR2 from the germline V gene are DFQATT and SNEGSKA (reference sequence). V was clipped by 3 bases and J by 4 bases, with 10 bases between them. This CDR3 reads CSASSPGNQPQHF. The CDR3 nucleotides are TGCAGTGCTAGTTCGCCAGGTAATCAGCCCCAGCATTTT.

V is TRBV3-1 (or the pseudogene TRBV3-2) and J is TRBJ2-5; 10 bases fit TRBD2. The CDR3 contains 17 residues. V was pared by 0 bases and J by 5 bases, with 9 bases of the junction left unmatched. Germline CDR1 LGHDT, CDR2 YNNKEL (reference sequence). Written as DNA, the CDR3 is TGTGCCAGCAGCCAAGATGAGCGGGGGGGTTTGTTTGAGACCCAGTACTTC. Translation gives CASSQDERGGLFETQYF.

CDR3 in DNA: TGTGCCAGCAGTGAAGCGGCTCCTGGGCAGACATATAATTCACCCCTCCACTTT. It translates to CASSEAAPGQTYNSPLHF. This sequence joins TRBV2 and TRBJ1-6, with D hard to call. This CDR3 has 18 amino acids. Germline V CDR1 and CDR2: SNHLY, FYNNEI. V lost 0 bases, J lost 4 bases, and 16 bases lay in between. Full variable domain (remainder filled in from reference TRBV2 and TRBJ1-6): EPEVTQTPSHQVTQMGQEVILRCVPISNHLYFYWYRQILGQKVEFLVSFYNNEISEKSEIFDDQFSVERPDGSNFTLKIRSTKLEDSAMYFCASSEAAPGQTYNSPLHFGNGTRLTVT.

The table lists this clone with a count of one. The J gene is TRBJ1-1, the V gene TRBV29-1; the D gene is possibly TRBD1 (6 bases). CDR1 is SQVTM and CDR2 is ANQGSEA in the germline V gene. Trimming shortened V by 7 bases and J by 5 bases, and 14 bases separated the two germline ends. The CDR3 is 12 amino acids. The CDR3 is CSAQTGITEAFF. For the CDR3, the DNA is TGCAGCGCTCAAACAGGGATAACTGAAGCTTTCTTT.

The CDR3 sequence is CASSRQDMIGTLNEKLFF. The CDR3 DNA follows: TGTGCCAGCAGCCGACAAGATATGATCGGGACACTTAATGAAAAACTGTTTTTT. V usage is TRBV4-2 and J usage is TRBJ1-4; maybe TRBD1 (6 bases). In germline, CDR1 is LGHNA, CDR2 YNFKEQ. The V end lost 4 bases, the J end lost 4 bases, and 22 bases lay between the germline ends. This CDR3 has 18 amino acids.

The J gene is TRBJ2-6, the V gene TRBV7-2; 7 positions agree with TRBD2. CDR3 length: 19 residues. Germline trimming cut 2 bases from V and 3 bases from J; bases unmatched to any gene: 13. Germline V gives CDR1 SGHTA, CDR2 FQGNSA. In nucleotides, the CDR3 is TGTGCCAGCAGCTTAAGAGGGCAAGCGGGGTCCTTTGGGGCCAACGTCCTGACTTTC. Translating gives CASSLRGQAGSFGANVLTF. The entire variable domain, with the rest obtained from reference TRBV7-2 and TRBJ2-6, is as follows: GAGVSQSPSNKVTEKGKDVELRCDPISGHTALYWYRQSLGQGLEFLIYFQGNSAPDKSGLPSDRFSAERTGGSVSTLTIQRTQQEDSAVYLCASSLRGQAGSFGANVLTFGAGSRLTVL.

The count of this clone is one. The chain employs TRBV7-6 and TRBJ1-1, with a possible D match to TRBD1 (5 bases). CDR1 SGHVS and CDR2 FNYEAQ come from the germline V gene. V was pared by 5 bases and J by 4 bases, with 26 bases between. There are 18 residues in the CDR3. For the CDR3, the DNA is TGTGCCAGCAGCCCCGGGCCAAGCGCAATAGGGGCAGGCACTGAAGCTTTCTTT. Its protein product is CASSPGPSAIGAGTEAFF. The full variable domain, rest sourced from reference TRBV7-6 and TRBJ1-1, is GAGVSQSPRYKVTKRGQDVALRCDPISGHVSLYWYRQALGQGPEFLTYFNYEAQQDKSGLPNDRFSAERPEGSISTLTIQRTEQRDSAMYRCASSPGPSAIGAGTEAFFGQGTRLTVV.

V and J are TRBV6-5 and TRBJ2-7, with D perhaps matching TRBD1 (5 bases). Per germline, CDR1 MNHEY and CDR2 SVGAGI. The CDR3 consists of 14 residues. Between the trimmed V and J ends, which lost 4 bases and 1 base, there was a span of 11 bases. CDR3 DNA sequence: TGTGCCAGCAGTTCCCGACAGAGATCCTACGAGCAGTACTTC. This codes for CASSSRQRSYEQYF.

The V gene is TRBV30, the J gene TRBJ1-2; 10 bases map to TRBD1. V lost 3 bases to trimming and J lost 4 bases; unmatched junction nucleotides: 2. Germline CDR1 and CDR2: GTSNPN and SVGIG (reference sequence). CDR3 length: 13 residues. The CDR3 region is CAWRDRGVYGYTF. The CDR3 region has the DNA TGTGCCTGGAGGGACAGGGGGGTCTATGGCTACACCTTC.

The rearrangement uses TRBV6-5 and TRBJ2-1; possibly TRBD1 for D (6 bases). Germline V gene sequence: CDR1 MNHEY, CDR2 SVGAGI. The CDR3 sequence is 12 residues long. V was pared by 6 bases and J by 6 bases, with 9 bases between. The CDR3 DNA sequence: TGTGCCAGCAGAAAACAGGGCAATGAGCAGTTCTTC. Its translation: CASRKQGNEQFF.

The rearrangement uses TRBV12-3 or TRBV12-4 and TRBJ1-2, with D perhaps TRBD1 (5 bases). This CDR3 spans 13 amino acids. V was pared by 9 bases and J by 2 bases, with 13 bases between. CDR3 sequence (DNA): TGTGCCAGTTCCGGGGAGGGGAACTATGGCTACACCTTC. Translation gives CASSGEGNYGYTF.

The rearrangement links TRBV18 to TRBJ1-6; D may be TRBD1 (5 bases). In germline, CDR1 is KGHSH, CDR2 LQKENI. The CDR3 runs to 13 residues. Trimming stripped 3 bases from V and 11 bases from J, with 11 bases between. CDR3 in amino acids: CASSPFGGAPLHF. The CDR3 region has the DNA TGTGCCAGCTCACCTTTCGGGGGGGCACCCCTCCACTTT.

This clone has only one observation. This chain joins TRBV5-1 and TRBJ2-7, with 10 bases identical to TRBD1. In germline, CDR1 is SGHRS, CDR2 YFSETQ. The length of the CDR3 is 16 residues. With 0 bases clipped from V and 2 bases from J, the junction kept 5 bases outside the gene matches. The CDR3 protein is CASSLAGTGVPYEQYF. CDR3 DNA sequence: TGCGCCAGCAGCTTGGCCGGGACAGGGGTTCCCTACGAGCAGTACTTC.

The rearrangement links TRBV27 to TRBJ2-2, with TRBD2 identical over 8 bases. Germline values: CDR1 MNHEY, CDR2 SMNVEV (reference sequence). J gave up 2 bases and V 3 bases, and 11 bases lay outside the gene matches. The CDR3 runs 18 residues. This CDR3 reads CASSLIGRGAQNTGELFF. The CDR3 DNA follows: TGTGCCAGCAGTTTGATTGGGCGGGGGGCCCAAAACACCGGGGAGCTGTTTTTT.

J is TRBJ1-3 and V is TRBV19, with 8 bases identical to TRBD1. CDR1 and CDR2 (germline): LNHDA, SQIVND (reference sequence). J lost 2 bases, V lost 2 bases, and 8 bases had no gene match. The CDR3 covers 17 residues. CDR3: CASSIWSSRGPGNTIYF. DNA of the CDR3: TGTGCCAGTAGTATATGGTCGTCCAGGGGGCCTGGAAACACCATATATTTT.

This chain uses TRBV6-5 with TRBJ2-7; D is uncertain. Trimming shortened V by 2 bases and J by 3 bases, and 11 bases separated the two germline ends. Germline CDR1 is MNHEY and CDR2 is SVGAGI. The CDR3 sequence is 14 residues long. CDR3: CASSYPGPNYEQYF. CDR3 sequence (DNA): TGTGCCAGCAGTTACCCGGGTCCGAACTACGAGCAGTACTTC.

The CDR3 coding sequence is TGTGCCAGCAGGCCGGGAGGTAGCGTTTACAATGAGCAGTTCTTC. It yields the protein CASRPGGSVYNEQFF. The chain joins TRBV7-3 to TRBJ2-1; 7 bases align to TRBD2. V lost 6 bases to trimming and J lost 4 bases; unmatched junction nucleotides: 9. CDR3 size: 15 residues. Germline-derived CDR1 and CDR2 are SGHTA and FQGTGA. Using reference TRBV7-3 and TRBJ2-1 for the parts outside the CDR3, the full variable domain is GAGVSQTPSNKVTEKGKYVELRCDPISGHTALYWYRQSLGQGPEFLIYFQGTGAADDSGLPNDRFFAVRPEGSVSTLKIQRTERGDSAVYLCASRPGGSVYNEQFFGPGTRLTVL.

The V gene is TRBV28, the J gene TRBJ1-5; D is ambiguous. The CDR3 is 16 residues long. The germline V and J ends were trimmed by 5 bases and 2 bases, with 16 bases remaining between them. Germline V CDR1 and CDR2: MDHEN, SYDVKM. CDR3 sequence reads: CASSPGSSRGNQPQHF. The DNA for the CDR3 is TGTGCCAGCAGTCCCGGGTCATCCCGCGGCAATCAGCCCCAGCATTTT. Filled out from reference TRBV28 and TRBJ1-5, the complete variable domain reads DVKVTQSSRYLVKRTGEKVFLECVQDMDHENMFWYRQDPGLGLRLIYFSYDVKMKEKGDIPEGYSVSREKKERFSLILESASTNQTSMYLCASSPGSSRGNQPQHFGDGTRLSIL.

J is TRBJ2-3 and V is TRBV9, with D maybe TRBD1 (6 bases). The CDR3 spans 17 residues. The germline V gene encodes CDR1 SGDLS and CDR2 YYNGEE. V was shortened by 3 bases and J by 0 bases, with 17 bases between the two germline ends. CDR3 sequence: CASSAPRGGLSTDTQYF. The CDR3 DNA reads TGTGCCAGCAGCGCCCCCCGAGGGGGTTTAAGCACAGATACGCAGTATTTT. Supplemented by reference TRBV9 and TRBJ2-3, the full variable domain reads DSGVTQTPKHLITATGQRVTLRCSPRSGDLSVYWYQQSLDQGLQFLIQYYNGEERAKGNILERFSAQQFPDLHSELNLSSLELGDSALYFCASSAPRGGLSTDTQYFGPGTRLTVL.